Listed here are 20 T cell receptor beta chains from one sample, sequenced in a study of patients and donors after allogeneic stem cell transplantation. TCRdb itself ran the RT-PCR reads through MiXCR, one entry per CDR3 protein. Seen here are around 150,000 distinct CDR3 sequences, approximately 40% observed once, and the top ten hold around 50%. The sequenced sample was blood, either unsorted or a sorted T cell fraction (not recorded which). The origin of the receptors is a human donor who was either an allogeneic HSCT recipient or a stem cell or donor lymphocyte infusion donor (not recorded which). It is not recorded whose cells these are; they may come from a transplant donor.

A few counts support this clonotype. The gene calls are TRBV28 and TRBJ1-1, with 10 bases that match TRBD1. In germline, CDR1 is MDHEN, CDR2 SYDVKM. The CDR3 contains 15 residues. Germline trimming cut 5 bases from V and 1 base from J; bases unmatched to any gene: 4. The CDR3 region has the DNA TGTGCCAGCAGTCTGACAGGGGGCGAGAACACTGAAGCTTTCTTT. Amino acids: CASSLTGGENTEAFF.

This clonotype was detected only a few times. The genes are TRBV7-2 and TRBJ1-1; 10 bases line up with TRBD1. The CDR3 spans 13 residues. The ends lost 5 bases at V and 10 bases at J; junction bases unmatched: 7. Germline-derived CDR1 and CDR2 are SGHTA and FQGNSA. The CDR3 sequence: CASSEGQGWLAFF. CDR3 nucleotide sequence: TGTGCCAGCAGCGAGGGACAGGGGTGGTTAGCTTTCTTT.

The gene calls are TRBV6-5 and TRBJ1-6, with TRBD1 matching 7 bases. The CDR3 has 15 residues. CDR1 MNHEY and CDR2 SVGAGI come from the germline V gene. V shed 6 bases and J 7 bases; nucleotides not matched to a gene: 9. CDR3 loop: CASSRGGVENSPLHF. CDR3 bases: TGTGCCAGCAGCCGAGGGGGCGTCGAAAATTCACCCCTCCACTTT.

This sequence joins TRBV9 and TRBJ2-2; D is ambiguous. The CDR3 runs to 17 residues. Germline CDR1 reads SGDLS; CDR2 reads YYNGEE. Trimming removed 3 bases at V and 7 bases at J, with 22 bases between. As DNA, the CDR3 is TGTGCCAGCAGCGCCCGCCAGTCCCTGGAGTTCGGCGGGGAGCTGTTTTTT. Protein: CASSARQSLEFGGELFF.

This clonotype was detected ten times or more. The chain links TRBV7-8 to TRBJ1-1, with a weak D call TRBD1 (6 bases). CDR1 is SGHVS, CDR2 FQNEAQ, per germline. The CDR3 sequence is 17 residues long. The V gene lost 1 base and the J gene lost 5 bases, with 20 bases spanning the gap. The CDR3: CASSLVTGRGRLTEAFF. CDR3 DNA sequence: TGTGCCAGCAGCTTAGTAACAGGCAGGGGAAGATTGACTGAAGCTTTCTTT. The variable domain in full, with the rest retrieved from reference TRBV7-8 and TRBJ1-1, is GAGVSQSPRYKVAKRGQDVALRCDPISGHVSLFWYQQALGQGPEFLTYFQNEAQLDKSGLPSDRFFAERPEGSVSTLKIQRTQQEDSAVYLCASSLVTGRGRLTEAFFGQGTRLTVV.

At least ten counts were recorded for this clonotype. The J gene is TRBJ1-2, the V gene TRBV12-3 or TRBV12-4; D remains unclear. This CDR3 region has 13 residues. Trimming left V 5 bases short and J 1 base short, with 8 bases between. CDR3 amino acids: CASSPQYNYGYTF. The CDR3 nucleotides read TGTGCCAGCAGTCCACAGTATAACTATGGCTACACCTTC.

This clonotype was observed a few times. The chain uses TRBV5-1 and TRBJ2-1; possibly TRBD1 or TRBD2 for D (5 bases each). Trimming took off 0 bases at V and 3 bases at J, with 16 bases between the two ends. This CDR3 is 17 amino acids long. Looked up from germline, CDR1 is SGHRS and CDR2 is YFSETQ. CDR3 sequence: CASSLGVQEALYNEQFF. CDR3 in DNA: TGCGCCAGCAGCTTGGGAGTACAGGAGGCTCTCTACAATGAGCAGTTCTTC.

Note on this clonotype: A read error may account for a junction end that differs from germline. The chain recombines TRBV5-1 with TRBJ2-5; 8 bases are shared with TRBD1. The CDR3 runs to 15 residues. Germline V gives CDR1 SGHRS, CDR2 YFSETQ. CDR3 region: CASSWTGTIQEAQYF. CDR3 DNA: TGCGCCAGCAGCTGGACAGGGACCATCCAAGAGGCCCAGTACTTC.

The chain couples TRBV19 to TRBJ2-5; D gene unclear. This CDR3 comprises 14 residues. Per the germline V gene, CDR1 is LNHDA and CDR2 is SQIVND (reference sequence). V was trimmed by 0 bases and J by 4 bases, leaving 9 bases between them. The CDR3 is CASSIETVGETQYF. The DNA of the CDR3 is TGTGCCAGTAGTATAGAGACCGTGGGAGAGACCCAGTACTTC.

The chain couples TRBV3-1 to TRBJ2-7; 8 bases fit TRBD1. Trimming removed 4 bases from V and 4 bases from J; junction bases left unmatched: 3. The CDR3 length is 13 residues. Germline V gene data show CDR1 as LGHDT and CDR2 as YNNKEL (reference sequence). The CDR3 DNA sequence: TGTGCCAGCAGCCTTGGACAGGGTTACGAGCAGTACTTC. Amino acid sequence: CASSLGQGYEQYF.

The gene calls are TRBV3-1 and TRBJ2-3; D gene unclear. Per the germline V gene, CDR1 is LGHDT and CDR2 is YNNKEL (reference sequence). V was shortened by 0 bases and J by 4 bases, with 8 bases between the two germline ends. This CDR3 contains 14 residues. Here the CDR3 DNA reads TGTGCCAGCAGCCAAGACCTACTGTCAGATACGCAGTATTTT. Protein sequence: CASSQDLLSDTQYF.

This clonotype was picked up a small number of times. The chain recombines TRBV4-1 with TRBJ1-1; TRBD1 agrees at 8 bases. V trimming: 5 bases; J trimming: 4 bases; junction bases outside the gene matches: 6. This CDR3 contains 14 residues. Germline V gene sequence: CDR1 MGHRA, CDR2 YSYEKL. CDR3 region: CASSGRTGGTEAFF. The CDR3 DNA reads as TGCGCCAGCAGCGGCCGCACAGGGGGCACTGAAGCTTTCTTT.

The chain is built from TRBV29-1 and TRBJ2-7; 9 nucleotides agree with TRBD1. V shed 4 bases, J shed 2 bases, and the junction held 3 bases outside the gene matches. The CDR3 loop spans 13 amino acids. Germline CDR1 SQVTM, CDR2 ANQGSEA. The CDR3 is CSVAGTGPYEQYV. CDR3 nucleotide sequence: TGCAGCGTTGCTGGGACAGGGCCCTACGAGCAGTACGTC.

This clonotype was counted between two and nine times. The V gene is TRBV5-1, the J gene TRBJ1-3, with TRBD1 matching over 9 bases. Per the germline V gene, CDR1 is SGHRS and CDR2 is YFSETQ. The CDR3 is 15 residues long. The V gene end was trimmed by 6 bases and the J gene end by 4 bases; junction bases not matched to a gene: 8. The CDR3 sequence is CASNPGTGSGNTIYF. As DNA, the CDR3 is TGCGCCAGCAACCCCGGGACAGGGTCAGGAAACACCATATATTTT.

The J gene is TRBJ2-1, the V gene TRBV9; D is undetermined. Germline lookup yields CDR1 SGDLS and CDR2 YYNGEE. The CDR3 contains 15 residues. Trimming removed 4 bases at V and 6 bases at J, with 17 bases between. The DNA for the CDR3 is TGTGCCAGCAGCACCCCCGGGCTCGACGCCAATGAGCAGTTCTTC. It yields the protein CASSTPGLDANEQFF.

This clonotype has a count of ten or more. J is TRBJ1-1 and V is TRBV7-3; D is undetermined. This CDR3 has 14 amino acids. V lost 5 bases, J lost 2 bases, and 12 bases lay in between. CDR1 is SGHTA and CDR2 is FQGTGA in the germline V gene. The chain's CDR3 is CASSLTAFNTEAFF. DNA of the CDR3: TGTGCCAGCAGCCTCACAGCCTTCAACACTGAAGCTTTCTTT.

This clonotype was observed a few times. The chain recombines TRBV12-3 or TRBV12-4 with TRBJ1-5; a weak D match, TRBD1 (5 bases). The CDR3 is made up of 15 amino acids. V gave up 3 bases and J gave up 3 bases, with 12 bases separating them. The CDR3 loop is CASSFGTEVNQPQHF. For the CDR3, the DNA is TGTGCCAGCAGTTTTGGGACGGAAGTCAATCAGCCCCAGCATTTT.

The chain uses TRBV9 and TRBJ1-2; the D is unclear. This CDR3 is built from 15 residues. Germline CDR1 is SGDLS and CDR2 is YYNGEE. V gave up 0 bases and J gave up 8 bases, with 17 bases separating them. For the CDR3, the DNA is TGTGCCAGCAGCGTAGCTGGCGGGGAAGGAGAGGGCTACACCTTC. Its protein product is CASSVAGGEGEGYTF. Full variable domain (missing parts from reference TRBV9 and TRBJ1-2): DSGVTQTPKHLITATGQRVTLRCSPRSGDLSVYWYQQSLDQGLQFLIQYYNGEERAKGNILERFSAQQFPDLHSELNLSSLELGDSALYFCASSVAGGEGEGYTFGSGTRLTVV.

The rearrangement joins TRBV30 to TRBJ1-5; maybe TRBD1 (6 bases). Germline V lookup: CDR1 GTSNPN, CDR2 SVGIG (reference sequence). Trimming pared 4 bases from V and 6 bases from J, leaving 13 bases between. The CDR3 contains 13 residues. The CDR3 protein is CAWNAGVGQPQHF. Here the CDR3 DNA reads TGTGCCTGGAACGCAGGGGTTGGTCAGCCCCAGCATTTT. Using reference TRBV30 and TRBJ1-5 for the parts outside the CDR3, the full variable domain is SQTIHQWPATLVQPVGSPLSLECTVEGTSNPNLYWYRQAAGRGLQLLFYSVGIGQISSEVPQNLSASRPQDRQFILSSKKLLLSDSGFYLCAWNAGVGQPQHFGDGTRLSIL.

The chain is built from TRBV6-1 and TRBJ2-7; either TRBD1 or TRBD2 may fit D (5 bases each). The V end lost 6 bases, the J end lost 2 bases, and 5 bases lay between the germline ends. This CDR3 contains 11 residues. Per the germline V gene, CDR1 is MNHNS and CDR2 is SASEGT. CDR3: CASRGPYEQYV. The CDR3 DNA follows: TGTGCCAGCAGGGGACCCTACGAGCAGTACGTC.